One and the same sample provided the 13 T cell receptor beta chains below, sequenced in a study of shared clonotypes between healthy human individuals. Some clones are missing from TCRdb's copy, which holds only in-frame ones; the method was immunoSEQ multiplex PCR. The sample has around 1 million clones; 60% to 85% are singletons. The sequenced material came from memory CD4+ T cells sorted from blood. Sample subset: CD45RA-negative fraction. All receptors come from a man between 18 and 29 years old in good health.

This chain uses TRBV2 with TRBJ1-5, with TRBD1 identical over 9 bases. The ends lost 11 bases at V and 9 bases at J; junction bases unmatched: 14. This CDR3 spans 14 amino acids. Germline CDR1 SNHLY, CDR2 FYNNEI. CDR3 in amino acids: CAASEGQGGWPQHF. For the CDR3, the DNA is TGTGCCGCCTCGGAGGGACAGGGAGGGTGGCCCCAGCATTTT.

The J gene is TRBJ2-1, the V gene TRBV6-5, with TRBD2 matching 7 bases. This CDR3 has 13 residues. The V gene's germline CDR1 is MNHEY and CDR2 SVGAGI. The junction had 1 base not matched to a gene; V was cut back by 8 bases and J by 0 bases. The CDR3 nucleotides are TGTGCCAGCTGGACTAGCTCCTACAATGAGCAGTTCTTC. It translates to CASWTSSYNEQFF.

This clone has a handful of counts. This sequence joins TRBV27 and TRBJ2-1; TRBD2 matches 10 bases. The CDR3 covers 15 residues. In germline, CDR1 is MNHEY, CDR2 SMNVEV (reference sequence). The J segment lost 8 bases and the V segment lost 6 bases, leaving 10 bases of the junction unmatched. Written as DNA, the CDR3 is TGTGCCAGCAGACATATAGCGGGAGGAAGAGATGAGCAGTTCTTC. It is translated as CASRHIAGGRDEQFF.

This clone was detected once. This sequence joins TRBV27 and TRBJ2-7; D call uncertain. This CDR3 is built from 13 residues. In germline, CDR1 is MNHEY, CDR2 SMNVEV (reference sequence). V was clipped by 6 bases and J by 1 base, with 10 bases between them. The CDR3 region is CASRSIGSYEQYF. In nucleotides, the CDR3 is TGTGCCAGCAGATCCATCGGTTCCTACGAGCAGTACTTC.

The chain links TRBV5-8 to TRBJ2-7, with TRBD1 as a possible D gene (6 bases). Per germline, CDR1 SGHTS and CDR2 YDEGEE. The CDR3 consists of 15 residues. V was shortened by 4 bases and J by 0 bases, with 14 bases between the two germline ends. The CDR3, as DNA: TGTGCCAGCAGCCCCCTTACACAGGGCTCCTACGAGCAGTACTTC. This encodes CASSPLTQGSYEQYF.

This clone has only one observation. The chain carries TRBV19 and TRBJ1-1, with D maybe TRBD1 (5 bases). From germline, CDR1 is LNHDA and CDR2 SQIVND (reference sequence). V shed 5 bases and J shed 0 bases, with 10 bases lying between them. The CDR3 has 14 residues. The CDR3 region is CASSSQAMNTEAFF. The CDR3 bases are TGTGCCAGTAGTTCACAGGCCATGAACACTGAAGCTTTCTTT. The whole variable domain, remainder taken from reference TRBV19 and TRBJ1-1, is DGGITQSPKYLFRKEGQNVTLSCEQNLNHDAMYWYRQDPGQGLRLIYYSQIVNDFQKGDIAEGYSVSREKKESFPLTVTSAQKNPTAFYLCASSSQAMNTEAFFGQGTRLTVV.

V is TRBV18 and J is TRBJ2-7, with D maybe TRBD1 (5 bases). The germline CDR1 and CDR2 sequences are KGHSH and LQKENI. This CDR3 spans 12 amino acids. V lost 5 bases and J lost 3, with 8 bases in between. CDR3: CASSTDIYEQYF. DNA for the CDR3: TGTGCCAGCTCAACGGACATCTACGAGCAGTACTTC.

This clone appeared once. V usage is TRBV5-4 and J usage is TRBJ1-2; the D is unclear. Germline V CDR1 and CDR2: SGHNT, YYREEE (reference sequence). CDR3 length equals 13 residues. V was shortened by 4 bases and J by 2 bases, with 9 bases between the two germline ends. The CDR3 spells CASSDDGNYGYTF. CDR3 bases: TGTGCCAGCAGCGATGACGGGAACTATGGCTACACCTTC.

The genes are TRBV28 and TRBJ2-5, with 7 bases fitting TRBD2. The CDR3 has 15 residues. Germline CDR1 is MDHEN and CDR2 is SYDVKM. After removal of 2 bases from V and 1 base from J, the junction contained 4 bases not matched to a gene. The CDR3, as DNA: TGTGCCAGCAGTTTACAGGGCGGGGGCCAAGAGACCCAGTACTTC. Amino acids: CASSLQGGGQETQYF. Complete variable domain (other parts from reference TRBV28 and TRBJ2-5): DVKVTQSSRYLVKRTGEKVFLECVQDMDHENMFWYRQDPGLGLRLIYFSYDVKMKEKGDIPEGYSVSREKKERFSLILESASTNQTSMYLCASSLQGGGQETQYFGPGTRLLVL.

The chain employs TRBV2 and TRBJ1-5; TRBD1 agrees at 9 bases. The CDR3 is made up of 15 amino acids. Germline V lookup: CDR1 SNHLY, CDR2 FYNNEI. V dropped 4 bases and J dropped 7; count of bases not matched to a gene: 8. As DNA, the CDR3 is TGTGCCAGCAGTGCGACGGGACAGGGCGGGCAGCCCCAGCATTTT. It translates to CASSATGQGGQPQHF.

This chain links TRBV2 with TRBJ1-1; 7 nucleotides agree with TRBD1. The V gene's germline CDR1 is SNHLY and CDR2 FYNNEI. This CDR3 is 15 amino acids long. V lost 5 bases, J lost 8 bases, and 14 bases stayed unmatched. DNA for the CDR3: TGTGCCAGCAGTACACACAACATGGGGGACAGAGAAGCTTTCTTT. It codes for CASSTHNMGDREAFF. Filled out from reference TRBV2 and TRBJ1-1, the complete variable domain reads EPEVTQTPSHQVTQMGQEVILRCVPISNHLYFYWYRQILGQKVEFLVSFYNNEISEKSEIFDDQFSVERPDGSNFTLKIRSTKLEDSAMYFCASSTHNMGDREAFFGQGTRLTVV.

This chain uses TRBV16 with TRBJ2-5; the D is unclear. This CDR3 is built from 16 residues. Trimming shortened V by 1 base and J by 0 bases, and 12 bases separated the two germline ends. Germline-derived CDR1 and CDR2 are KGHSY and FQNENV. CDR3 DNA sequence: TGTGCCAGCAGCCAATACAGCGCGGCAGACCAAGAGACCCAGTACTTC. It encodes CASSQYSAADQETQYF.

This chain uses TRBV7-8 with TRBJ2-3, with 8 bases identical to TRBD2. Germline V CDR1 and CDR2: SGHVS, FQNEAQ. V dropped 6 bases and J dropped 5; count of bases not matched to a gene: 13. The CDR3 contains 16 residues. CDR3 nucleotide sequence: TGTGCCAGCAGTCCCCGCCGGTCCGGGGGGGGAGATACGCAGTATTTT. Translated, it gives CASSPRRSGGGDTQYF.